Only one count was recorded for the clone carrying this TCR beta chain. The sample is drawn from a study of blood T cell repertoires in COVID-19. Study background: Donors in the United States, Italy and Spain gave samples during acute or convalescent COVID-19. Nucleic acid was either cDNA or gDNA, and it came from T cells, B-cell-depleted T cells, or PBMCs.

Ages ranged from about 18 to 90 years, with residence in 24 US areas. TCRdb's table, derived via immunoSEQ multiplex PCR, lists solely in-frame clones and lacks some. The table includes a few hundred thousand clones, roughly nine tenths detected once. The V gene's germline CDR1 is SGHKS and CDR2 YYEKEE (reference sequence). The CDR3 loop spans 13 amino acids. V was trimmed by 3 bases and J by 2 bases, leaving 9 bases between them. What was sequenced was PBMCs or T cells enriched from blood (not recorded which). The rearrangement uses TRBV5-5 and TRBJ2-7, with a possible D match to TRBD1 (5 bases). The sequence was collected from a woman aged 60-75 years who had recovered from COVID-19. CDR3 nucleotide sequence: TGTGCCAGCAGCTGGACAAAAACCTACGAGCAGTACTTC. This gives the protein CASSWTKTYEQYF.